This TCR beta chain was recorded in a study of T cell responses to AZD1222 COVID-19 vaccine. This clone was detected only once. Its antigen is not identified. The data were produced by immunoSEQ multiplex PCR, yet TCRdb's version contains in-frame clones alone and is incomplete. The sample records about 170,000 clones, 87% being singletons. Study findings and constraints: Donors, mostly white British, included more females; clonal diversity was possibly underestimated.

This receptor was identified in an adult in good health. Sequencing used peripheral blood, obtained on day 0 of AZD1222 vaccination.

Here the CDR3 DNA reads TGTGCCAGCAGAGGAACAGGCAGGGTCCCAGATACGCAGTATTTT. Protein: CASRGTGRVPDTQYF. The V and J genes are TRBV6-5 and TRBJ2-3, with a possible D match to TRBD1 (5 bases). The germline V gene encodes CDR1 MNHEY and CDR2 SVGAGI. Trimming removed 6 bases from V and 4 bases from J, with 17 bases in between. The length of the CDR3 is 15 residues.